This T cell receptor (beta chain) was recorded in a study of beta chain features in type 1 diabetes. Study at large: The study examined about 100 million sorted cells across all samples.

For this clone: The antigen is unknown.

Study-wide results and limits: The study notes PCR might favor shorter templates equally in patients and controls.

The sequenced template was cDNA made from the entire isolated RNA. Generated by immunoSEQ multiplex PCR, the TCRdb table keeps only in-frame clones and is missing some. The sample contains over 500,000 clones, roughly 15% of which appear only once. The CDR3 consists of 17 residues. The germline V gene encodes CDR1 LNHNV and CDR2 YYDKDF (reference sequence). V shed 0 bases, J shed 2 bases, and the junction held 6 bases outside the gene matches. CD4+ naive, central memory, regulatory and stem cell-like memory subsets were isolated by sorting on CD45RO/CCR7/CD25/CD127/CD95/CD27. This chain uses TRBV15 with TRBJ1-1; TRBD1 agrees at 10 bases. This clonotype was obtained from a man aged 18 to 29 in good health. The specimen sequenced was naive CD4+ T cells from blood. In DNA form, the CDR3 reads TGTGCCACCAGCAGAGATCGGGACAGGGGCAGAAACACTGAAGCTTTCTTT. This encodes CATSRDRDRGRNTEAFF. Combining the CDR3 with reference TRBV15 and TRBJ1-1 gives the whole variable domain DAMVIQNPRYQVTQFGKPVTLSCSQTLNHNVMYWYQQKSSQAPKLLFHYYDKDFNNEADTPDNFQSRRPNTSFCFLDIRSPGLGDTAMYLCATSRDRDRGRNTEAFFGQGTRLTVV.